This passage covers 27 T cell receptor beta chains from one sample sequenced in a study of blood T cells in healthy people across ages. With a J-beta primer mix and a sample-barcoded 5' primer, a second PCR ran about 6 to 11 cycles. TCRdb recomputed calls from the 5' RACE reads with MiXCR, one row per CDR3 protein. The table includes about 780,000 distinct CDR3 sequences, 46% detected once. Material for sequencing was blood. The receptor set was obtained from an elderly man in good health.

This chain joins TRBV15 and TRBJ2-1; 9 bases align to TRBD2. Germline CDR1 is LNHNV and CDR2 is YYDKDF (reference sequence). The CDR3 loop spans 17 amino acids. Trimming took 1 base from V and 0 from J; bases not matched to a gene: 4. CDR3 region: CATSRGRAGGSYNEQFF. The CDR3 bases are TGTGCCACCAGCAGAGGTCGAGCGGGAGGCTCCTACAATGAGCAGTTCTTC. Combining the CDR3 with reference TRBV15 and TRBJ2-1 gives the whole variable domain DAMVIQNPRYQVTQFGKPVTLSCSQTLNHNVMYWYQQKSSQAPKLLFHYYDKDFNNEADTPDNFQSRRPNTSFCFLDIRSPGLGDTAMYLCATSRGRAGGSYNEQFFGPGTRLTVL.

The sample holds a few counts of this clonotype. V is TRBV20-1 and J is TRBJ2-1; 9 bases line up with TRBD2. The CDR3 covers 16 residues. V lost 3 bases and J lost 8; bases outside the gene matches: 14. Germline CDR1 DFQATT, CDR2 SNEGSKA (reference sequence). The CDR3 sequence is CSASNRGRAVVDEQFF. DNA for the CDR3: TGCAGTGCTAGCAATCGCGGGAGGGCCGTGGTCGATGAGCAGTTCTTC.

The CDR3 nucleotides are TGCAGTGCTCCGGACAGGGGCCACTGTGGCTACACCTTC. Encoded protein: CSAPDRGHCGYTF. The genes are TRBV20-1 and TRBJ1-2, with 9 bases matching TRBD1. Looked up from germline, CDR1 is DFQATT and CDR2 is SNEGSKA (reference sequence). The CDR3 is 13 amino acids. V gave up 5 bases and J gave up 7 bases; unmatched junction bases: 8.

V and J are TRBV20-1 and TRBJ2-7; no reliable D call. Trimming shortened V by 0 bases and J by 4 bases, and 10 bases separated the two germline ends. The germline gives CDR1 DFQATT, CDR2 SNEGSKA (reference sequence). CDR3 size: 13 residues. For the CDR3, the DNA is TGCAGTGCTAGAGAGCCGGGCAGGTACGAGCAGTACTTC. This sequence encodes CSAREPGRYEQYF.

V gene TRBV29-1 combines with J gene TRBJ2-3; 10 bases map to TRBD2. This CDR3 has 14 amino acids. Germline-derived CDR1 and CDR2 are SQVTM and ANQGSEA. J lost 4 bases, V lost 4 bases, and 5 bases had no gene match. CDR3 DNA sequence: TGCAGCGTTGCAGCGGGGGGGCTCGCAGATACGCAGTATTTT. Residues: CSVAAGGLADTQYF.

This rearrangement joins TRBV9 to TRBJ2-7; 8 positions match TRBD2. The CDR3 has 16 residues. CDR1 SGDLS and CDR2 YYNGEE come from the germline V gene. After removal of 4 bases from V and 5 bases from J, the junction contained 14 bases not matched to a gene. CDR3 DNA sequence: TGTGCCAGCAGCTTCACCGGGACTAGTCCCACCCACGAGCAGTACTTC. This sequence encodes CASSFTGTSPTHEQYF.

This chain uses TRBV12-3 or TRBV12-4 with TRBJ1-2, with 8 bases matching TRBD1. V dropped 3 bases and J dropped 5; count of bases not matched to a gene: 11. This CDR3 has 16 amino acids. The CDR3 reads CASSFGSGTGPYGYTF. The CDR3 region has the DNA TGTGCCAGCAGTTTTGGTTCCGGGACAGGCCCTTATGGCTACACCTTC.

This chain links TRBV11-2 with TRBJ2-3; weak D call: TRBD1 (5 bases). V gave up 6 bases and J gave up 5 bases, with 18 bases separating them. The germline gives CDR1 SGHAT, CDR2 FQNNGV. The CDR3 totals 15 residues. DNA of the CDR3: TGTGCCAGCAGATCTACGGTAGGGGATCAAGATACGCAGTATTTT. Translation: CASRSTVGDQDTQYF.

This chain uses TRBV9 with TRBJ2-5; D perhaps matches TRBD2 (5 bases). The ends were cut back, 4 bases at V and 5 bases at J, with 18 bases in the middle. CDR1 SGDLS and CDR2 YYNGEE come from the germline V gene. This CDR3 has 15 residues. CDR3 nucleotides: TGTGCCAGCAGCCCGAGCCGGGGATTCGGTGAGACCCAGTACTTC. Protein: CASSPSRGFGETQYF. The whole variable domain, filled in from reference TRBV9 and TRBJ2-5, reads DSGVTQTPKHLITATGQRVTLRCSPRSGDLSVYWYQQSLDQGLQFLIQYYNGEERAKGNILERFSAQQFPDLHSELNLSSLELGDSALYFCASSPSRGFGETQYFGPGTRLLVL.

V usage is TRBV5-1 and J usage is TRBJ2-1, with D unresolved. The end of the DNA fits TRBJ2-7 better, so the J call may be wrong. The germline V gene has CDR1 SGHRS and CDR2 YFSETQ. The CDR3 is made up of 14 amino acids. CDR3: CASSLVASYNEQYF. CDR3 sequence (DNA): TGCGCCAGCAGCTTGGTGGCCTCCTACAATGAGCAGTACTTC.

The genes are TRBV9 and TRBJ2-6, with no clear D. Germline V gene lookup returns CDR1 SGDLS and CDR2 YYNGEE. The CDR3 has 17 residues. Trimming shortened V by 0 bases and J by 0 bases, and 10 bases separated the two germline ends. CDR3 in amino acids: CASSVARRSSGANVLTF. The DNA for the CDR3 is TGTGCCAGCAGCGTAGCTAGGCGGTCCTCTGGGGCCAACGTCCTGACTTTC.

Comment on this clonotype: Possible read error: a much larger clone is one base away. The chain couples TRBV20-1 to TRBJ2-1; D may correspond to TRBD1 or TRBD2 (5 bases each). Trimming left V 6 bases short and J 6 bases short, with 21 bases between. The CDR3 is 15 amino acids. CDR1 is DFQATT and CDR2 is SNEGSKA in the germline V gene (reference sequence). The CDR3 DNA reads as TGCAGTGCACCCGGAACCCGCTGGGGGAGCAATGAGCAGTTCTTC. This translates into CSAPGTRWGSNEQFF.

This rearrangement joins TRBV6-2 or TRBV6-3 to TRBJ2-1; TRBD2 might be the D (5 bases). The length of the CDR3 is 13 residues. Germline V CDR1 and CDR2: MNHEY, SVGEGT. V gave up 6 bases and J gave up 7 bases, with 13 bases separating them. CDR3 in DNA: TGTGCCAGCAGCTCCGCGCTAGCAAATGAGCAGTTCTTC. This codes for CASSSALANEQFF.

J is TRBJ2-5 and V is TRBV12-3 or TRBV12-4; D possibly corresponds to TRBD1 (6 bases). This CDR3 region has 15 residues. V lost 2 bases to trimming and J lost 2 bases, with 12 bases between them. Here the CDR3 DNA reads TGTGCCAGCAGTTTAACGACAGGACAGCAAGAGACCCAGTACTTC. Translating it yields CASSLTTGQQETQYF.

This clonotype was seen at least ten times. The CDR3 DNA follows: TGTGCCAGCTCACCGTACGACGGGGGCGAATTGTATGGCTACACCTTC. Its translation is CASSPYDGGELYGYTF. The J gene is TRBJ1-2, the V gene TRBV18; D may be TRBD1 (6 bases). This CDR3 is 16 amino acids long. CDR1 KGHSH and CDR2 LQKENI come from the germline V gene. Trimming cost V 3 bases and J 5 bases, with 19 bases left between them.

The chain combines TRBV20-1 with TRBJ2-7, with a possible D match to TRBD1 (6 bases). This CDR3 is 14 amino acids long. Trimming left V 1 base short and J 2 bases short, with 12 bases between. The germline V gene has CDR1 DFQATT and CDR2 SNEGSKA (reference sequence). The CDR3 is CSARGVDRTYEQYF. The CDR3 DNA is TGCAGTGCTAGAGGGGTGGACAGAACCTACGAGCAGTACTTC.

The chain is built from TRBV5-5 and TRBJ2-1; 10 bases align to TRBD1. The CDR3 totals 18 residues. Per the germline V gene, CDR1 is SGHKS and CDR2 is YYEKEE (reference sequence). Trimming at V came to 2 bases and at J to 7 bases, leaving 15 bases not matched to a gene. CDR3 residues: CASSFSSFGTGVGNEQFF. The CDR3 region has the DNA TGTGCCAGCAGCTTTAGTAGTTTCGGGACAGGGGTGGGGAATGAGCAGTTCTTC.

Only one count was recorded for this clonotype. The V call is TRBV15, the J call TRBJ2-7, with D hard to call. V gave up 3 bases and J gave up 6 bases, with 12 bases separating them. Germline V gene data show CDR1 as LNHNV and CDR2 as YYDKDF (reference sequence). This CDR3 has 13 residues. CDR3 region: CATSRGYYGEQYF. The CDR3 nucleotides are TGTGCCACCAGCAGGGGTTATTACGGCGAGCAGTACTTC.

In its sample, this clonotype was seen many times. The gene calls are TRBV5-6 and TRBJ2-1; D possibly corresponds to TRBD2 (5 bases). CDR3 size: 11 residues. Germline lookup yields CDR1 SGHDT and CDR2 YYEEEE. Deletions cut 6 bases from V and 6 bases from J, with 7 bases between. The chain's CDR3 is CASTDFNEQFF. CDR3 bases: TGTGCCAGCACGGACTTCAATGAGCAGTTCTTC. The full variable domain, rest sourced from reference TRBV5-6 and TRBJ2-1, is DAGVTQSPTHLIKTRGQQVTLRCSPKSGHDTVSWYQQALGQGPQFIFQYYEEEERQRGNFPDRFSGHQFPNYSSELNVNALLLGDSALYLCASTDFNEQFFGPGTRLTVL.

The gene calls are TRBV4-1 and TRBJ1-2; D gene uncertain. Germline CDR1 reads MGHRA; CDR2 reads YSYEKL. Trimming took 4 bases from V and 0 from J, leaving 12 bases between them. This CDR3 has 15 residues. This CDR3 is CASSPDARTNYGYTF. CDR3 coding DNA: TGCGCCAGCAGCCCGGATGCAAGAACTAACTATGGCTACACCTTC.

The rearrangement uses TRBV9 and TRBJ1-5; D gene uncertain. The germline V gene encodes CDR1 SGDLS and CDR2 YYNGEE. The V gene lost 3 bases and the J gene lost 2 bases, with 9 bases spanning the gap. The CDR3 has 14 amino acids. CDR3 residues: CASSADQGNQPQHF. The CDR3 DNA follows: TGTGCCAGCAGCGCCGACCAGGGCAATCAGCCCCAGCATTTT. The full variable domain, rest sourced from reference TRBV9 and TRBJ1-5, is DSGVTQTPKHLITATGQRVTLRCSPRSGDLSVYWYQQSLDQGLQFLIQYYNGEERAKGNILERFSAQQFPDLHSELNLSSLELGDSALYFCASSADQGNQPQHFGDGTRLSIL.

This clonotype has a handful of counts. J is TRBJ2-7 and V is TRBV6-6; 11 bases match TRBD2. Trimming at V came to 2 bases and at J to 5 bases, leaving 2 bases not matched to a gene. The CDR3 loop spans 14 amino acids. The germline V gene has CDR1 MNHNY and CDR2 SVGAGI (reference sequence). CDR3 residues: CASSYLAGGHEQYF. As DNA, the CDR3 is TGTGCCAGCAGTTACCTAGCGGGAGGCCACGAGCAGTACTTC.

The sample holds many counts of this clonotype. The chain employs TRBV7-2 and TRBJ2-1, with 8 bases matching TRBD2. The length of the CDR3 is 17 residues. Per germline, CDR1 SGHTA and CDR2 FQGNSA. The ends lost 5 bases at V and 6 bases at J; junction bases unmatched: 15. CDR3 in DNA: TGTGCCAGCAGCGGTGGCGGGAGGAATCCCCCAAGCAATGAGCAGTTCTTC. This codes for CASSGGGRNPPSNEQFF.

The CDR3 loop is CASSFMQGAYEQYF. The CDR3 bases are TGTGCCAGCAGTTTTATGCAGGGAGCCTACGAGCAGTACTTC. The gene calls are TRBV12-3 or TRBV12-4 and TRBJ2-7, with D tentatively TRBD1 or TRBD2 (5 bases each). V lost 3 bases to trimming and J lost 2 bases, with 11 bases between them. CDR3 length equals 14 residues.

The chain is built from TRBV19 and TRBJ1-1, with D uncertain. This CDR3 has 16 amino acids. Deletions cut 3 bases from V and 2 bases from J, with 16 bases between. Germline V gene data show CDR1 as LNHDA and CDR2 as SQIVND (reference sequence). CDR3 DNA: TGTGCCAGTAGTATTTCCCCAACTTCCTTCAACACTGAAGCTTTCTTT. Translating gives CASSISPTSFNTEAFF.

The CDR3 region is CASSLKPWGFGQYF. The CDR3 DNA reads as TGTGCCAGCAGCTTAAAACCGTGGGGGTTCGGGCAGTACTTC. The rearrangement uses TRBV7-8 and TRBJ2-5; D tentatively fits TRBD1 or TRBD2 (5 bases each). The CDR3 is made up of 14 amino acids. The germline V gene has CDR1 SGHVS and CDR2 FQNEAQ. V lost 2 bases to trimming and J lost 11 bases, with 18 bases between them.

The J gene is TRBJ1-5, the V gene TRBV2, with TRBD1 matching 10 bases. The trim removed 6 bases at V and 4 bases at J, leaving 9 bases unmatched. This CDR3 has 16 residues. Germline-derived CDR1 and CDR2 are SNHLY and FYNNEI. CDR3 region: CASSSLRGQGNQPQHF. CDR3 coding DNA: TGTGCCAGCAGCTCACTCCGGGGACAGGGGAATCAGCCCCAGCATTTT.